This T cell receptor beta chain was captured by sequencing in a study of blood T cells in healthy people across ages. This clonotype has a handful of counts. Its antigen is currently unknown. The amount of total RNA extracted per sample was at least 6 micrograms. General study results and limits: The recorded TCR beta diversity per million T cells decreased in a roughly linear manner with age.

The CDR3 contains 17 residues. Germline V gene data show CDR1 as MNHNY and CDR2 as SVGAGI (reference sequence). Trimming left V 4 bases short and J 4 bases short, with 22 bases between. Alongside a J-beta primer mix, a sample-barcoded 5' primer served in a second PCR lasting about 6 to 12 cycles. TCRdb reprocessed the 5' RACE reads with MiXCR, giving one entry per CDR3 protein. The sample has 1.5 million to 1.8 million distinct CDR3 sequences, around 40% seen once. The V and J genes are TRBV6-6 and TRBJ2-5, with D perhaps TRBD1 (7 bases). The specimen was blood. The sequence was collected from a woman between 18 and 29 years old in good health. This CDR3 is CASSFPFGQEAGETQYF. Here the CDR3 DNA reads TGTGCCAGCAGTTTCCCCTTTGGACAGGAAGCGGGAGAGACCCAGTACTTC.